The clone carrying this T cell receptor beta chain was counted once. CDR3 length: 11 residues. Germline CDR1 reads DFQATT; CDR2 reads SNEGSKA (reference sequence). V lost 3 bases and J 8 bases, leaving 10 bases between the germline ends. The data were taken from a study of blood T cell repertoires in COVID-19. Produced via immunoSEQ multiplex PCR; TCRdb's table is partial and in-frame only. The data show 80,000 or so clones, over 85% seen once. This sequence was found in a man aged 45-60 years with acute or convalescent COVID-19. The rearrangement links TRBV20-1 to TRBJ1-2; possibly TRBD1 for D (5 bases). The sequencing input was peripheral blood. CDR3 residues: CSASFRGGYTF. CDR3 in DNA: TGCAGTGCTAGTTTCCGGGGGGGCTACACCTTC.